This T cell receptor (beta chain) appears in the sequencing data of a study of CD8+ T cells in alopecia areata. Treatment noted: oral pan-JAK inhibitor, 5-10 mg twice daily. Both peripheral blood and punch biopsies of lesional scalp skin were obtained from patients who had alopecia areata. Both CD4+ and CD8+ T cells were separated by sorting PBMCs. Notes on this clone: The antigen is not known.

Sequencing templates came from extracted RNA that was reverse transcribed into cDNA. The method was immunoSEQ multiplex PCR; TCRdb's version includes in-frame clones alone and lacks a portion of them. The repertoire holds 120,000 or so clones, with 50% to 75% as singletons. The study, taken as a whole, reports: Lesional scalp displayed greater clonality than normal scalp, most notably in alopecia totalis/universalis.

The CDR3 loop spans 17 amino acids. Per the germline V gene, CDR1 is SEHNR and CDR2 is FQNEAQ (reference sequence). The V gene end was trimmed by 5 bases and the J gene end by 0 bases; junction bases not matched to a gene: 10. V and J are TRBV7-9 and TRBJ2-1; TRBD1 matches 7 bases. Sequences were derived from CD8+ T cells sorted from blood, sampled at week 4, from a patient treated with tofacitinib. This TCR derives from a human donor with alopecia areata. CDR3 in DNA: TGTGCCAGCAGCCATCCGACAGGGTCGAGCTCCTACAATGAGCAGTTCTTC. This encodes CASSHPTGSSSYNEQFF.